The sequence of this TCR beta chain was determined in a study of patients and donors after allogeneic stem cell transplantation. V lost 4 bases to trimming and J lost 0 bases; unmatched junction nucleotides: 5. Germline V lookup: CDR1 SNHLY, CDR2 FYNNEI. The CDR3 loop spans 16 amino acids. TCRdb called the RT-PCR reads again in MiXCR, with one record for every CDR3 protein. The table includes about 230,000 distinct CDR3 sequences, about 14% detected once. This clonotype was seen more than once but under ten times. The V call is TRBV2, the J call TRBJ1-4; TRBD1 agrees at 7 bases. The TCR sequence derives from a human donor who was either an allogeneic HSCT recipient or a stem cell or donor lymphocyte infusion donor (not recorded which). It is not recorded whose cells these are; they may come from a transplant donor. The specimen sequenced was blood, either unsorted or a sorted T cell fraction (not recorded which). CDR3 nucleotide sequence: TGTGCCAGCAGTGCGACAGGGCTTTCAACTAATGAAAAACTGTTTTTT. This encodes CASSATGLSTNEKLFF. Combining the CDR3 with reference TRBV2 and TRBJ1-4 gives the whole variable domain EPEVTQTPSHQVTQMGQEVILRCVPISNHLYFYWYRQILGQKVEFLVSFYNNEISEKSEIFDDQFSVERPDGSNFTLKIRSTKLEDSAMYFCASSATGLSTNEKLFFGSGTQLSVL.